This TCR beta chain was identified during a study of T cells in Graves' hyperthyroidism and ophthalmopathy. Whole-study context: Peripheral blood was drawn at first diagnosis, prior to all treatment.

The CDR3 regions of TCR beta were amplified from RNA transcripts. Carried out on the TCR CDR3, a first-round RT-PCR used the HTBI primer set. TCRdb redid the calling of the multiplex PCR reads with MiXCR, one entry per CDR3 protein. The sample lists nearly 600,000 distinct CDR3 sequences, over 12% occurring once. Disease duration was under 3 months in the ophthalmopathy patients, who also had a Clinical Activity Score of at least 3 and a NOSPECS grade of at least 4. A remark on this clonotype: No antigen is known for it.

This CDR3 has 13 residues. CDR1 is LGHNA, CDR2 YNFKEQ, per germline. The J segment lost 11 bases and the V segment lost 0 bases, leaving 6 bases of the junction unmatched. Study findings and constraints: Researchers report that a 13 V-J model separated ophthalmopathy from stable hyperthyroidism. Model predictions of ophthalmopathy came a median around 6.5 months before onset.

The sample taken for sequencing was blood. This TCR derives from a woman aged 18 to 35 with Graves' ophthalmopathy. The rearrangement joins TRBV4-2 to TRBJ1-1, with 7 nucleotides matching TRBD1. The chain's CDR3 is CASSQEGGLQAFF. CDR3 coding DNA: TGTGCCAGCAGCCAAGAAGGGGGCTTGCAGGCTTTCTTT.